Following are 28 T cell receptor beta chains from one sample sequenced in a study of T cell responses to AZD1222 COVID-19 vaccine (dated by TCRdb to the early 2020s). The sample's time point, from its label and the paper: baseline before first vaccination. The library was made by the immunoSEQ multiplex PCR assay. The table comes from immuneACCESS by way of TCRdb, which keeps in-frame sequences with V and J called. Part of the clones is missing from these tables; in studies checked, under half for an unresolved V gene and the rest for unknown reasons. Across this sample there are 100,000 to 150,000 clones, with about nine tenths seen only once. Around 7.8% of the sample belongs to the ten largest clones. Here the sequenced sample was peripheral blood, taken on day 0 of AZD1222 vaccination. The source is an adult in good health.

The chain links TRBV10-3 to TRBJ2-6; a weak D match, TRBD1 (5 bases). Trimming pared 3 bases from V and 6 bases from J, leaving 15 bases between. The CDR3 runs to 16 residues. Germline lookup yields CDR1 ENHRY and CDR2 SYGVKD. The CDR3 DNA follows: TGTGCCATCAGTGACACCTCCCTGGGGCCGGCCAACGTCCTGACTTTC. This sequence encodes CAISDTSLGPANVLTF.

The CDR3 sequence: CASGLNDGGELFF. DNA for the CDR3: TGTGCCAGCGGGCTAAACGATGGCGGGGAGCTGTTTTTT. The chain carries TRBV6-5 and TRBJ2-2, with D hard to call. Trimming removed 8 bases from V and 7 bases from J, with 14 bases in between. The CDR3 length is 13 residues. Per germline, CDR1 MNHEY and CDR2 SVGAGI.

This clone was detected only once. The chain carries TRBV29-1 and TRBJ1-3, with D tentatively TRBD1 (6 bases). The CDR3 extends over 15 amino acids. The germline CDR1 and CDR2 sequences are SQVTM and ANQGSEA. V lost 2 bases to trimming and J lost 0 bases, with 11 bases between them. The CDR3 is CSVEKGGLSGNTIYF. CDR3 sequence (DNA): TGCAGCGTTGAAAAGGGGGGACTCTCTGGAAACACCATATATTTT.

This chain joins TRBV4-3 and TRBJ2-7; the match to TRBD1 covers 9 bases. Germline values: CDR1 LGHNA, CDR2 YSLEER. The CDR3 is 14 amino acids. J was trimmed by 7 bases and V by 3 bases; bases with no gene match: 7. The CDR3 loop reads CASSQIQGAGEQYF. In DNA, the CDR3 is TGCGCCAGCAGCCAGATACAGGGGGCGGGTGAGCAGTACTTC.

This chain links TRBV9 with TRBJ2-7, with D unclear. Trimming removed 1 base from V and 1 base from J, with 9 bases in between. This CDR3 is built from 14 residues. CDR1 is SGDLS, CDR2 YYNGEE, per germline. CDR3 sequence reads: CASSVYEASYEQYF. Written as DNA, the CDR3 is TGTGCCAGCAGCGTATACGAGGCTTCCTACGAGCAGTACTTC.

The chain has TRBV6-1 and TRBJ1-6; no clear D gene. V was trimmed by 1 base and J by 8 bases, leaving 6 bases between them. Germline CDR1 MNHNS, CDR2 SASEGT. The CDR3 length is 13 residues. The CDR3 here is CASSEGPDSPLHF. CDR3 DNA: TGTGCCAGCAGTGAAGGGCCCGATTCACCCCTCCACTTT.

The gene calls are TRBV7-2 and TRBJ2-7; no clear D. Germline values: CDR1 SGHTA, CDR2 FQGNSA. The V end was cut by 0 bases, the J end by 4 bases, with 7 bases between. The CDR3 runs to 13 residues. CDR3 protein: CASSLAGTYEQYF. In DNA form, the CDR3 reads TGTGCCAGCAGCTTAGCCGGAACTTACGAGCAGTACTTC.

The rearrangement links TRBV27 to TRBJ2-7; 7 nucleotides agree with TRBD2. The CDR3 is 12 amino acids. Germline V lookup: CDR1 MNHEY, CDR2 SMNVEV (reference sequence). The J segment lost 7 bases and the V segment lost 6 bases, leaving 6 bases of the junction unmatched. The CDR3 is CASSLLGGEQYF. CDR3 nucleotide sequence: TGTGCCAGCAGCCTCCTCGGGGGGGAGCAGTACTTC.

The gene calls are TRBV27 and TRBJ1-1; D ambiguous. Germline V lookup: CDR1 MNHEY, CDR2 SMNVEV (reference sequence). The CDR3 sequence is 16 residues long. With 5 bases removed from V and 2 bases from J, the gap between germline ends came to 18 bases. CDR3: CASSPPGRFFNTEAFF. CDR3 in DNA: TGTGCCAGCAGTCCCCCAGGAAGATTCTTTAACACTGAAGCTTTCTTT.

This clone has just one count. The chain has TRBV28 and TRBJ1-1; maybe TRBD1 (5 bases). The CDR3 spans 12 residues. Germline-derived CDR1 and CDR2 are MDHEN and SYDVKM. Trimming stripped 3 bases from V and 3 bases from J, with 5 bases between. Here the CDR3 reads CASSLTDTEAFF. The CDR3 bases are TGTGCCAGCAGTTTGACAGACACTGAAGCTTTCTTT.

This clone came up a few times. This chain joins TRBV6-5 and TRBJ1-5, with 9 bases identical to TRBD1. In germline, CDR1 is MNHEY, CDR2 SVGAGI. The V and J ends lost 5 bases and 6 bases, in that order; junction bases with no gene match: 5. This CDR3 has 14 amino acids. The CDR3, as DNA: TGTGCCAGCAGTCCCACAGGGGGCCGTCAGCCCCAGCATTTT. Its translation: CASSPTGGRQPQHF.

The chain joins TRBV24-1 to TRBJ2-3, with 10 bases identical to TRBD2. Trimming at V came to 1 base and at J to 8 bases, leaving 8 bases not matched to a gene. The CDR3 is 16 residues long. Germline assignment: CDR1 KGHDR and CDR2 SFDVKD. CDR3 sequence: CATSDFASGRVGTQYF. As DNA, the CDR3 is TGTGCCACCAGTGATTTTGCTAGCGGGAGAGTCGGTACGCAGTATTTT.

The V gene is TRBV29-1, the J gene TRBJ2-7, with D perhaps matching TRBD1 (6 bases). The CDR3 totals 15 residues. Germline V gives CDR1 SQVTM, CDR2 ANQGSEA. The V end was cut by 0 bases, the J end by 0 bases, with 12 bases between. In nucleotides, the CDR3 is TGCAGCGTTGAAGATCTAGGGGACACCTCCTACGAGCAGTACTTC. Translated: CSVEDLGDTSYEQYF.

The chain has TRBV5-4 and TRBJ1-1; TRBD1 might be the D (6 bases). CDR1 and CDR2 (germline): SGHNT, YYREEE (reference sequence). V was pared by 3 bases and J by 12 bases, with 18 bases between. The CDR3 loop spans 13 amino acids. The CDR3 sequence: CASSSQGGGGTFF. Written as DNA, the CDR3 is TGTGCCAGCAGCTCACAGGGTGGAGGCGGGACTTTCTTT.

The J gene is TRBJ1-4, the V gene TRBV3-1 (or the pseudogene TRBV3-2); D not certain. V gave up 3 bases and J gave up 11 bases, with 25 bases separating them. The CDR3 has 17 amino acids. Germline V lookup: CDR1 LGHDT, CDR2 YNNKEL (reference sequence). The CDR3 is CASSHPFRDTALSKLFF. CDR3 coding DNA: TGTGCCAGCAGCCACCCCTTCCGAGACACGGCCTTGAGCAAACTGTTTTTT.

This clone was seen once. The genes are TRBV2 and TRBJ2-2, with 7 bases identical to TRBD1. The V gene's germline CDR1 is SNHLY and CDR2 FYNNEI. Germline trimming cut 5 bases from V and 4 bases from J; bases unmatched to any gene: 4. The CDR3 length is 14 residues. The CDR3 region has the DNA TGTGCCAGCAGTCTACAGGGGTTCACCGGGGAGCTGTTTTTT. Its protein is CASSLQGFTGELFF. Based on the CDR3 plus reference TRBV2 and TRBJ2-2, the full variable domain is EPEVTQTPSHQVTQMGQEVILRCVPISNHLYFYWYRQILGQKVEFLVSFYNNEISEKSEIFDDQFSVERPDGSNFTLKIRSTKLEDSAMYFCASSLQGFTGELFFGEGSRLTVL.

The rearrangement links TRBV6-5 to TRBJ1-5; 10 positions match TRBD1. CDR3 size: 15 residues. V trimming: 0 bases; J trimming: 6 bases; junction bases outside the gene matches: 2. Per germline, CDR1 MNHEY and CDR2 SVGAGI. CDR3 loop: CASSYSRTGGQPQHF. The CDR3 nucleotides are TGTGCCAGCAGTTACTCGAGGACAGGGGGTCAGCCCCAGCATTTT.

This clone was picked up one time. The chain is built from TRBV2 and TRBJ2-7; 8 bases are a match to TRBD2. CDR1 and CDR2 from the germline V gene are SNHLY and FYNNEI. The CDR3 has 14 residues. V lost 9 bases, J lost 2 bases, and 9 bases stayed unmatched. CDR3 sequence: CASRLLAATYEQYF. CDR3 coding DNA: TGTGCCAGTAGGTTACTAGCGGCCACCTACGAGCAGTACTTC. Supplemented by reference TRBV2 and TRBJ2-7, the full variable domain reads EPEVTQTPSHQVTQMGQEVILRCVPISNHLYFYWYRQILGQKVEFLVSFYNNEISEKSEIFDDQFSVERPDGSNFTLKIRSTKLEDSAMYFCASRLLAATYEQYFGPGTRLTVT.

J is TRBJ2-3 and V is TRBV28; 8 bases fit TRBD2. Trimming removed 4 bases from V and 0 bases from J; junction bases left unmatched: 6. From germline, CDR1 is MDHEN and CDR2 SYDVKM. This CDR3 comprises 16 residues. The CDR3 DNA follows: TGTGCCAGCAGTTCAAGACTAGCGATTAGCACAGATACGCAGTATTTT. Translating it yields CASSSRLAISTDTQYF.

This chain connects TRBV5-4 to TRBJ1-1; no firm D call. Trimming stripped 5 bases from V and 6 bases from J, with 17 bases between. The CDR3 runs 14 residues. Germline CDR1 is SGHNT and CDR2 is YYREEE (reference sequence). The chain's CDR3 is CASRSVRPESEAFF. CDR3 sequence (DNA): TGTGCCAGCAGGAGCGTAAGGCCCGAATCTGAAGCTTTCTTT.

This clone was found once. V usage is TRBV11-2 and J usage is TRBJ2-3; a possible D gene is TRBD1 (6 bases). There are 14 residues in the CDR3. Germline V gives CDR1 SGHAT, CDR2 FQNNGV. The ends were cut back, 3 bases at V and 2 bases at J, with 9 bases in the middle. The CDR3 reads CASSFTGYTDTQYF. CDR3 bases: TGTGCCAGCAGCTTCACAGGGTACACAGATACGCAGTATTTT. Complete variable domain (other parts from reference TRBV11-2 and TRBJ2-3): EAGVAQSPRYKIIEKRQSVAFWCNPISGHATLYWYQQILGQGPKLLIQFQNNGVVDDSQLPKDRFSAERLKGVDSTLKIQPAKLEDSAVYLCASSFTGYTDTQYFGPGTRLTVL.

This clone occurred a few times. This sequence joins TRBV7-9 and TRBJ1-2, with 8 bases identical to TRBD1. Germline lookup yields CDR1 SEHNR and CDR2 FQNEAQ (reference sequence). V shed 10 bases and J 2 bases; nucleotides not matched to a gene: 6. The CDR3 length is 13 residues. CDR3 bases: TGTGCCACCGGCTCAGGGGGCAACTATGGCTACACCTTC. It specifies CATGSGGNYGYTF.

This chain links TRBV7-9 with TRBJ2-3; D might be TRBD1 or TRBD2, each matching 5 bases. V was shortened by 5 bases and J by 4 bases, with 19 bases between the two germline ends. This CDR3 region has 16 residues. Germline loops: CDR1 SEHNR, CDR2 FQNEAQ (reference sequence). CDR3 bases: TGTGCCAGCAGCGGGTCGGCAGGGAGAGAGGCAGATACGCAGTATTTT. As protein: CASSGSAGREADTQYF.

CDR3 nucleotides: TGTGCCTGGAGTGGCACAGGGGGGGATACGCAGTATTTT. Translating it yields CAWSGTGGDTQYF. The rearrangement uses TRBV30 and TRBJ2-3, with 8 positions matching TRBD1. The ends lost 1 base at V and 6 bases at J; junction bases unmatched: 3. Germline V gives CDR1 GTSNPN, CDR2 SVGIG (reference sequence). The CDR3 consists of 13 residues. Full variable domain (remainder filled in from reference TRBV30 and TRBJ2-3): SQTIHQWPATLVQPVGSPLSLECTVEGTSNPNLYWYRQAAGRGLQLLFYSVGIGQISSEVPQNLSASRPQDRQFILSSKKLLLSDSGFYLCAWSGTGGDTQYFGPGTRLTVL.

The chain uses TRBV20-1 and TRBJ2-3; D assignment may be TRBD1 or TRBD2 (5 bases each). Germline CDR1 is DFQATT and CDR2 is SNEGSKA (reference sequence). The ends were cut back, 3 bases at V and 4 bases at J, with 14 bases in the middle. This CDR3 comprises 14 residues. The DNA for the CDR3 is TGCAGTGCTAGTACCTCTCAGGGAGCAGATACGCAGTATTTT. Translated: CSASTSQGADTQYF.

This clone was found once. V and J are TRBV28 and TRBJ2-7; D may be TRBD1 (6 bases). The V end was cut by 2 bases, the J end by 3 bases, with 11 bases between. Germline CDR1 MDHEN, CDR2 SYDVKM. CDR3 length: 14 residues. The CDR3: CASSLQGPGYEQYF. CDR3 DNA sequence: TGTGCCAGCAGTTTACAGGGGCCCGGCTACGAGCAGTACTTC.

The rearrangement links TRBV5-1 to TRBJ2-3; D remains unclear. The CDR3 extends over 15 amino acids. Per germline, CDR1 SGHRS and CDR2 YFSETQ. The germline V and J ends were trimmed by 3 bases and 7 bases, with 18 bases remaining between them. The CDR3 here is CASSSEAQPPHTQYF. The CDR3 nucleotides read TGCGCCAGCAGCTCTGAAGCGCAACCTCCCCATACGCAGTATTTT.

This clone was observed a few times. The chain is built from TRBV2 and TRBJ1-5; D is undetermined. CDR1 is SNHLY and CDR2 is FYNNEI in the germline V gene. V shed 6 bases and J shed 5 bases, with 11 bases lying between them. The CDR3 loop spans 13 amino acids. The CDR3, as DNA: TGTGCCAGCAGCACGGACGGCGATCAGCCCCAGCATTTT. Its translation: CASSTDGDQPQHF.